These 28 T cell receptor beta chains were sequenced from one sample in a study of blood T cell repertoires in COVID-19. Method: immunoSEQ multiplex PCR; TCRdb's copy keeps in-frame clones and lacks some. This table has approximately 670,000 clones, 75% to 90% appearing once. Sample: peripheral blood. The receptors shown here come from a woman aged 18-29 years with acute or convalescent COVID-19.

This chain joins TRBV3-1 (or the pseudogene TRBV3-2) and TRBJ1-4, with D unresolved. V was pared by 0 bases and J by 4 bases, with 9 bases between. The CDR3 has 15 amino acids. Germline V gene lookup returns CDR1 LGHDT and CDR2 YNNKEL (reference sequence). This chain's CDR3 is CASSQDQQSNEKLFF. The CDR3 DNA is TGTGCCAGCAGCCAAGATCAACAGAGTAATGAAAAACTGTTTTTT.

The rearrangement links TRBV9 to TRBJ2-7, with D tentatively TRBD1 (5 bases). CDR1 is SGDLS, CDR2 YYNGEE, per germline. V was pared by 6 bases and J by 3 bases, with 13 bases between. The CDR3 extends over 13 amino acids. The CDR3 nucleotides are TGTGCCAGCAACGAAAGGGGTCACTACGAGCAGTACTTC. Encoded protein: CASNERGHYEQYF.

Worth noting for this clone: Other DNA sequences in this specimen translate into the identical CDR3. The CDR3, as DNA: TGTGCCATCAGTGAGTCCGGAGGGAGCAATCAGCCCCAGCATTTT. Protein product: CAISESGGSNQPQHF. The genes are TRBV10-3 and TRBJ1-5; D unclear. From germline, CDR1 is ENHRY and CDR2 SYGVKD. The CDR3 runs to 15 residues. The V gene lost 0 bases and the J gene lost 1 base, with 7 bases spanning the gap.

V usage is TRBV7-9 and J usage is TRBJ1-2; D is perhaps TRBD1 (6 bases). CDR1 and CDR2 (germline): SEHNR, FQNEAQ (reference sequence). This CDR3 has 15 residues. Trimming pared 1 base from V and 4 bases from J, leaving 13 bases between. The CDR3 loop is CASSLEQGFFYGYTF. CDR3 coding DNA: TGTGCCAGCAGCTTAGAACAGGGATTCTTCTATGGCTACACCTTC.

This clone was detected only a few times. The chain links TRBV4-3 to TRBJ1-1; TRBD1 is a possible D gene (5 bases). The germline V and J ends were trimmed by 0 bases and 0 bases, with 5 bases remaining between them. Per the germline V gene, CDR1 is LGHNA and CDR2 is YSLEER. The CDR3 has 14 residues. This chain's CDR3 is CASSQDRVNTEAFF. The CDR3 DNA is TGCGCCAGCAGCCAAGACAGGGTGAACACTGAAGCTTTCTTT.

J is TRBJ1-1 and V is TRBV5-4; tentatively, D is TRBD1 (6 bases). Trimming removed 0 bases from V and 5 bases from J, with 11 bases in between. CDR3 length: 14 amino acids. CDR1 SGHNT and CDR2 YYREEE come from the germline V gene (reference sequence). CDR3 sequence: CASSLDRVSTEAFF. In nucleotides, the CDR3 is TGTGCCAGCAGCTTGGACAGGGTCTCGACTGAAGCTTTCTTT.

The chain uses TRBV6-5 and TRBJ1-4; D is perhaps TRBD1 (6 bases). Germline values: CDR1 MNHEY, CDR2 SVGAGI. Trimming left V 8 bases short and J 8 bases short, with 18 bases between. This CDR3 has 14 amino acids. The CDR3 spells CASAEGGAEEKLFF. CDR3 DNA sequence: TGTGCCAGCGCCGAGGGGGGGGCTGAGGAAAAACTGTTTTTT.

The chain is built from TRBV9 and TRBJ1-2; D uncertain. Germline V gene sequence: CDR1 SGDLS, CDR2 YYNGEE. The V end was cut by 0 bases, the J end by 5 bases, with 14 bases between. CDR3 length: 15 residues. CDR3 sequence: CASSVEDGIGYGYTF. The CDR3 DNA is TGTGCCAGCAGCGTAGAGGACGGGATTGGGTATGGCTACACCTTC. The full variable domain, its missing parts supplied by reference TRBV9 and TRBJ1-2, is DSGVTQTPKHLITATGQRVTLRCSPRSGDLSVYWYQQSLDQGLQFLIQYYNGEERAKGNILERFSAQQFPDLHSELNLSSLELGDSALYFCASSVEDGIGYGYTFGSGTRLTVV.

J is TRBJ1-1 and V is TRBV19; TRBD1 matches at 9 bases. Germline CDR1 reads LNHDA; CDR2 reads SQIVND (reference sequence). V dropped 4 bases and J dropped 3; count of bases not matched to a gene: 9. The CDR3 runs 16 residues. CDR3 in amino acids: CASSTLTGGADTEAFF. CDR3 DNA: TGTGCCAGTAGTACTTTAACAGGGGGCGCGGACACTGAAGCTTTCTTT.

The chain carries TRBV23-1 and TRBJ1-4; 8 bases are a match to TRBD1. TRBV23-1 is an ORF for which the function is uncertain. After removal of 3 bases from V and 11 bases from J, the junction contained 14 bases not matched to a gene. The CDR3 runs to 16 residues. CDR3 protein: CASSHEDRGWMGKLFF. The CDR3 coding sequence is TGCGCCAGCAGTCATGAAGACAGGGGCTGGATGGGGAAACTGTTTTTT.

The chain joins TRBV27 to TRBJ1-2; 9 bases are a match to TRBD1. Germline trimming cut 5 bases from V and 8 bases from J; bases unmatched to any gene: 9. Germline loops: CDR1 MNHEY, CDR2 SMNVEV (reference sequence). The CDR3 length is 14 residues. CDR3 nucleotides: TGTGCCAGCAGTCCCCCCGGGACAGGGATCGGCTACACCTTC. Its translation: CASSPPGTGIGYTF.

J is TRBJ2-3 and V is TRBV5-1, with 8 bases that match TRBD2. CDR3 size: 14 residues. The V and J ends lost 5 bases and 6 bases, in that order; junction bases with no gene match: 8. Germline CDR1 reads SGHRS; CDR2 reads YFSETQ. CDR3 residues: CASRSSGGSDTQYF. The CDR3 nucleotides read TGCGCCAGCAGGTCGAGCGGGGGAAGTGATACGCAGTATTTT.

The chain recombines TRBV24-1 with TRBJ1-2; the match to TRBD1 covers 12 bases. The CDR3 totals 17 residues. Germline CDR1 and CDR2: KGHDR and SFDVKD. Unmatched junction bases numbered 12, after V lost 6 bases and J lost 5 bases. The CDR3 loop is CATSPGGTGGDEYGYTF. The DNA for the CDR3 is TGTGCCACCAGTCCGGGCGGGACAGGGGGCGATGAATATGGCTACACCTTC.

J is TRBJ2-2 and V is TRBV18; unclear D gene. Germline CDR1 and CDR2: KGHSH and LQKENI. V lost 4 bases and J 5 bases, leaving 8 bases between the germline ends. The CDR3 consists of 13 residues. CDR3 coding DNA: TGTGCCAGCTCACTCTCTCTTACCGGGGAGCTGTTTTTT. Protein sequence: CASSLSLTGELFF.

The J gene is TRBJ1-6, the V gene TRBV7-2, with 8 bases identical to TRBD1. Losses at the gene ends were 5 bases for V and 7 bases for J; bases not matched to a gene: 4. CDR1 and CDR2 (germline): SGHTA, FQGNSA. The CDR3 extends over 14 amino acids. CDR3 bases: TGTGCCAGCAGCCGGACAGGGCCAAATTCACCCCTCCACTTT. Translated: CASSRTGPNSPLHF.

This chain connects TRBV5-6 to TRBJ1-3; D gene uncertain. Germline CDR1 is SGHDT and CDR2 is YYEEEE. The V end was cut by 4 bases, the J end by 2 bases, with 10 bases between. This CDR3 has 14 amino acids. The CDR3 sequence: CASSRQDTGNTIYF. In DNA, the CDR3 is TGTGCCAGCAGCAGGCAGGATACTGGAAACACCATATATTTT.

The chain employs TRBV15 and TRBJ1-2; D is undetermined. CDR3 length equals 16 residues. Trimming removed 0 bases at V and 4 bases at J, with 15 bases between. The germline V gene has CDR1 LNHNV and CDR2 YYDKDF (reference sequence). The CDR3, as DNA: TGTGCCACCAGCAGAGATCCAGTCCTTCCCAGCTATGGCTACACCTTC. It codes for CATSRDPVLPSYGYTF.

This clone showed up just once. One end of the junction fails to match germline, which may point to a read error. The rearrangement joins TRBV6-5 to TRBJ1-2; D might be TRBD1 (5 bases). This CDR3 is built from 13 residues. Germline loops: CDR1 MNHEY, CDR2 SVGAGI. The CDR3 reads CASSSTVRQPHLF. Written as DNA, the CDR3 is TGTGCCAGCAGTTCCACCGTGCGACAGCCGCACCTCTTC.

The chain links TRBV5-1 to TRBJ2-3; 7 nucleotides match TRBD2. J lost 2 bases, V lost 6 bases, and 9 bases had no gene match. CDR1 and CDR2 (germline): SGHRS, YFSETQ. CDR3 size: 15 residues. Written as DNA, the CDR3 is TGCGCCAGCATCGGGACGGGGGGATACACAGATACGCAGTATTTT. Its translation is CASIGTGGYTDTQYF.

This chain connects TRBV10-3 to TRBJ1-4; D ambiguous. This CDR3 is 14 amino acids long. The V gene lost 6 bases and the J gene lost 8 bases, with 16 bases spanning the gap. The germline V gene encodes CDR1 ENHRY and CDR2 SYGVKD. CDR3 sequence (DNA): TGTGCCATCAGGCCCTCGGGGATGGAAGAAAAACTGTTTTTT. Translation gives CAIRPSGMEEKLFF.

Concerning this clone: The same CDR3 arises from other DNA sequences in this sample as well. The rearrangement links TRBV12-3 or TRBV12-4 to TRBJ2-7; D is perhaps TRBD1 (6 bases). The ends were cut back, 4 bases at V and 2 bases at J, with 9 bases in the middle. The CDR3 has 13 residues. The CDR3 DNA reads TGTGCCAGCAGTTACGGACAGACCTACGAGCAGTACTTC. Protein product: CASSYGQTYEQYF.

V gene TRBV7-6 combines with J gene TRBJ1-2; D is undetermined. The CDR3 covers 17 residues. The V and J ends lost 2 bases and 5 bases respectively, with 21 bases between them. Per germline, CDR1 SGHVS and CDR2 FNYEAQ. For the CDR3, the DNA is TGTGCCAGCAGCTTAAACCCGGCGGCAGCCTCTATTTATGGCTACACCTTC. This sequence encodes CASSLNPAAASIYGYTF.

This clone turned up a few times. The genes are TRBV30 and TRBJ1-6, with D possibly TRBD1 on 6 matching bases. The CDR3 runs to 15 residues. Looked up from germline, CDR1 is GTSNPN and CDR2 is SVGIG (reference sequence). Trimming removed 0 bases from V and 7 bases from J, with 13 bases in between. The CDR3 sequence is CAWSVRSGANSPLHF. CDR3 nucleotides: TGTGCCTGGAGTGTACGGTCAGGGGCAAATTCACCCCTCCACTTT. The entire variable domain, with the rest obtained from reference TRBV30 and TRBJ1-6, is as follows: SQTIHQWPATLVQPVGSPLSLECTVEGTSNPNLYWYRQAAGRGLQLLFYSVGIGQISSEVPQNLSASRPQDRQFILSSKKLLLSDSGFYLCAWSVRSGANSPLHFGNGTRLTVT.

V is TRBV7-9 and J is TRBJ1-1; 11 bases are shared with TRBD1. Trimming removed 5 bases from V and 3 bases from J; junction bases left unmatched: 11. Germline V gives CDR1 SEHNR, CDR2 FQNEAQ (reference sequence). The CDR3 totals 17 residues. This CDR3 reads CASSPSQGQGGDTEAFF. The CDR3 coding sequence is TGTGCCAGCAGCCCATCCCAGGGACAGGGGGGTGACACTGAAGCTTTCTTT. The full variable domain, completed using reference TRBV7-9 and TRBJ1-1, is DTGVSQNPRHKITKRGQNVTFRCDPISEHNRLYWYRQTLGQGPEFLTYFQNEAQLEKSRLLSDRFSAERPKGSFSTLEIQRTEQGDSAMYLCASSPSQGQGGDTEAFFGQGTRLTVV.

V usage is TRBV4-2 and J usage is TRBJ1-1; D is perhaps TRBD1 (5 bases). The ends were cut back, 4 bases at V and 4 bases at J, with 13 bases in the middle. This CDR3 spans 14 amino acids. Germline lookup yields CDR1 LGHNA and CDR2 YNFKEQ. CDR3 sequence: CASSPQKRGTEAFF. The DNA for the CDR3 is TGTGCCAGCAGCCCACAGAAAAGGGGCACTGAAGCTTTCTTT.

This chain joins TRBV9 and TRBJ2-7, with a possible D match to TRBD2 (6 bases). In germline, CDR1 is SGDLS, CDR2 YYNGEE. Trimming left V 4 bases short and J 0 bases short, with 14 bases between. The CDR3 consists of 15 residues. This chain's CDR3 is CASSPEGTGSYEQYF. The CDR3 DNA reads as TGTGCCAGCAGCCCCGAGGGGACTGGCTCCTACGAGCAGTACTTC.

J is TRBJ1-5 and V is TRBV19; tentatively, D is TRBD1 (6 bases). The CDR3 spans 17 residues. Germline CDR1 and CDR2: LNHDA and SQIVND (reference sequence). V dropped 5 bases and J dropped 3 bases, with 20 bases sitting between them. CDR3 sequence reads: CASSLATRTAYNQPQHF. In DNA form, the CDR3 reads TGTGCCAGTAGTTTGGCAACCCGGACAGCCTACAATCAGCCCCAGCATTTT.

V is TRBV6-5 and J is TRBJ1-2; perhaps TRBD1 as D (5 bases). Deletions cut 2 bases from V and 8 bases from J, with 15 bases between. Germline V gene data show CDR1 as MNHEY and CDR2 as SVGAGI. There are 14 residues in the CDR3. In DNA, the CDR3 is TGTGCCAGCAGTTACGACAGCCTGGTGCAGGGCTACACCTTC. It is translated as CASSYDSLVQGYTF.